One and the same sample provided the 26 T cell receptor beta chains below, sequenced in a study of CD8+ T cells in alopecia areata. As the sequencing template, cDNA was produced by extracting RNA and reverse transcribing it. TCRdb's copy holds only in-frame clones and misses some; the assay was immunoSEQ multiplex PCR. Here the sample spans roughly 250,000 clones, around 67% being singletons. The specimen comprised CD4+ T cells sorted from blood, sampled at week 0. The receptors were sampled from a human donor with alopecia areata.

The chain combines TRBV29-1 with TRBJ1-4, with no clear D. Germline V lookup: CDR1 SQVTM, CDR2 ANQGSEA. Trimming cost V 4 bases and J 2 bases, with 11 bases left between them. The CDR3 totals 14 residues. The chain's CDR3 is CSVGGATTNEKLFF. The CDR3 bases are TGCAGCGTTGGGGGAGCTACCACTAATGAAAAACTGTTTTTT. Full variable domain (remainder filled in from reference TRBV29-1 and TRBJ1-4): SAVISQKPSRDICQRGTSLTIQCQVDSQVTMMFWYRQQPGQSLTLIATANQGSEATYESGFVIDKFPISRPNLTFSTLTVSNMSPEDSSIYLCSVGGATTNEKLFFGSGTQLSVL.

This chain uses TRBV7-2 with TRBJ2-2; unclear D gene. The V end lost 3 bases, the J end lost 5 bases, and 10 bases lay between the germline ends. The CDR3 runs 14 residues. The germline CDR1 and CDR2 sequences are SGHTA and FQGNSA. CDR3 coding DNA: TGTGCCAGCAGCTTCAGACACCGGACCGGGGAGCTGTTTTTT. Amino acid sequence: CASSFRHRTGELFF.

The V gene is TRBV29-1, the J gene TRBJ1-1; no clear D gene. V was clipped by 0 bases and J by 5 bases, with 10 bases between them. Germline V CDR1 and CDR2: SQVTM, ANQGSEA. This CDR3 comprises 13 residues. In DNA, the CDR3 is TGCAGCGTTGAAGACCAGTCGGTGACTGAAGCTTTCTTT. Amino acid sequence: CSVEDQSVTEAFF.

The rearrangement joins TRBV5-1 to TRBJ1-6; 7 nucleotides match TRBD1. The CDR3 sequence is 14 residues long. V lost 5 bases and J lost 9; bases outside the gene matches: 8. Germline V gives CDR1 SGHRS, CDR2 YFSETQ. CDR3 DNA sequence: TGCGCCAGCAGTATCGGCAGGGGGGGTTCACCCCTCCACTTT. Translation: CASSIGRGGSPLHF.

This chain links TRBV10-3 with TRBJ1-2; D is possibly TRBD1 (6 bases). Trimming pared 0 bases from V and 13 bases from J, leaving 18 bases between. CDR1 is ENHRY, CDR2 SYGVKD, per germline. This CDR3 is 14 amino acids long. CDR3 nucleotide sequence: TGTGCCATCAGTGAGTCTGTTTTTCGGACAGTGGCCACCTTC. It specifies CAISESVFRTVATF.

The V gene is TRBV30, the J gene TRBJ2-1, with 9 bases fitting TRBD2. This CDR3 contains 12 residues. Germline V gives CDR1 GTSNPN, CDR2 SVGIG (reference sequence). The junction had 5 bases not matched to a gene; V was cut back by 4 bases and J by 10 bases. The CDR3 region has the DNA TGTGCCTGGAAGGGACTAGCCTGGGAGCAGTTCTTC. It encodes CAWKGLAWEQFF.

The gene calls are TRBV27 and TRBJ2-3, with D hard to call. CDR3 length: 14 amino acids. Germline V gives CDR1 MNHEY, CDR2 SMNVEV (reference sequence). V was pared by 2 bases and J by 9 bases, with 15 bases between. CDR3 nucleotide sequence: TGTGCCAGCAGTTTAGGTGGCCTGACGGGCACGCAGTATTTT. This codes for CASSLGGLTGTQYF.

This CDR3 reads CAISPGRALDTQYF. CDR3 coding DNA: TGTGCCATCAGCCCAGGGAGGGCACTAGATACGCAGTATTTT. The chain is built from TRBV10-3 and TRBJ2-3, with TRBD2 matching over 7 bases. CDR3 size: 14 residues. After removal of 6 bases from V and 5 bases from J, the junction contained 8 bases not matched to a gene. Looked up from germline, CDR1 is ENHRY and CDR2 is SYGVKD.

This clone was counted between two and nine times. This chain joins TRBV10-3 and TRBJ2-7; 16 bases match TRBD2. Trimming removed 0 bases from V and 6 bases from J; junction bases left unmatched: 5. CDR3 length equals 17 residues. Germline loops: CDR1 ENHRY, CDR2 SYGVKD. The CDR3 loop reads CAISESGTSGGASEQYF. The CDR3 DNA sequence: TGTGCCATCAGTGAGTCTGGGACTAGCGGGGGGGCGAGCGAGCAGTACTTC.

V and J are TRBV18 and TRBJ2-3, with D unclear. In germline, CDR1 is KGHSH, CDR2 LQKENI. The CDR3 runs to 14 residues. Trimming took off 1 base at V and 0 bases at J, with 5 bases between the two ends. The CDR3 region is CASSPQTSTDTQYF. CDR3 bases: TGTGCCAGCTCACCACAAACTAGCACAGATACGCAGTATTTT.

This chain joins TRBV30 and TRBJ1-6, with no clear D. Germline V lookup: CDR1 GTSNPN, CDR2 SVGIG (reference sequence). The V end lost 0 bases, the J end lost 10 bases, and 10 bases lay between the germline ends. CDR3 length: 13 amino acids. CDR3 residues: CAWSVSVGSPLHF. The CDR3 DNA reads TGTGCCTGGAGTGTAAGTGTGGGGTCACCCCTCCACTTT.

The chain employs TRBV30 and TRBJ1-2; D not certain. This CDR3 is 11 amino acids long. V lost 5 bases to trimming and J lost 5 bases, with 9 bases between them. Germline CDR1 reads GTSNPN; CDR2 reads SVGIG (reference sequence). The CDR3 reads CAWQIIYGYTF. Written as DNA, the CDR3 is TGTGCCTGGCAGATAATATATGGCTACACCTTC.

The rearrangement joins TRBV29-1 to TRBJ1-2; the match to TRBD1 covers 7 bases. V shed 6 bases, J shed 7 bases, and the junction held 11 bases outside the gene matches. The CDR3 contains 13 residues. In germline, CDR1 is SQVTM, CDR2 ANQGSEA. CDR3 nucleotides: TGCAGCGTCTCTTGGACAGGTCAATCTGGCTACACCTTC. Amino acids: CSVSWTGQSGYTF.

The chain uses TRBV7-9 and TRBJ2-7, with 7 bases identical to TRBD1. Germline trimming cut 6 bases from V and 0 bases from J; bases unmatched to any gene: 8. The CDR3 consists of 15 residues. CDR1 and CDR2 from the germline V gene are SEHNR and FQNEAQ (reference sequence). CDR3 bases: TGTGCCAGCAGACTCTCAGGGGGAAGCTCCTACGAGCAGTACTTC. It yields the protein CASRLSGGSSYEQYF.

CDR3 in amino acids: CASSLQGRSYNEQFF. CDR3 bases: TGCGCCAGCAGCCTCCAGGGACGCTCCTACAATGAGCAGTTCTTC. The gene calls are TRBV4-1 and TRBJ2-1, with D possibly being TRBD1 or TRBD2 (5 bases each). The CDR3 spans 15 residues. Trimming left V 4 bases short and J 0 bases short, with 10 bases between. Germline V gene sequence: CDR1 MGHRA, CDR2 YSYEKL.

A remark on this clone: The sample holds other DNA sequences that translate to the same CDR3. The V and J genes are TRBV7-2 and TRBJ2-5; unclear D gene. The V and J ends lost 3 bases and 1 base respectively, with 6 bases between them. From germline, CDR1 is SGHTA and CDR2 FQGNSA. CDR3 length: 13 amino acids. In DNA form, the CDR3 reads TGTGCCAGCAGCTTTACGGGCCAAGAGACCCAGTACTTC. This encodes CASSFTGQETQYF.

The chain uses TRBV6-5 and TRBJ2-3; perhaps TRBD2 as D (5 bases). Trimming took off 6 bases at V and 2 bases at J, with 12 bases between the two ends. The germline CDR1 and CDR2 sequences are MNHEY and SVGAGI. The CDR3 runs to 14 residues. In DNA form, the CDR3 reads TGTGCCAGCAGGTGGACTCTCTACACAGATACGCAGTATTTT. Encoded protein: CASRWTLYTDTQYF.

CDR3 sequence reads: CASGLRVSVGAQGWGYGYTF. In DNA form, the CDR3 reads TGTGCTAGTGGTTTGAGAGTCTCGGTTGGTGCCCAGGGCTGGGGCTATGGCTACACCTTC. J is TRBJ1-2 and V is TRBV12-5, with D maybe TRBD1 (5 bases). The CDR3 totals 20 residues. Deletions cut 2 bases from V and 4 bases from J, with 29 bases between. Per the germline V gene, CDR1 is LGHNT and CDR2 is FRNRAP.

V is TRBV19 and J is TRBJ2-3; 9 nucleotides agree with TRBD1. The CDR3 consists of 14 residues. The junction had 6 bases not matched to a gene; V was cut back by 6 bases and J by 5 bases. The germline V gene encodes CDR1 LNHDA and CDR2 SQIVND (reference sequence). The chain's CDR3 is CASRTDRGIDTQYF. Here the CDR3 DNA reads TGTGCCAGTAGGACGGACAGGGGAATAGATACGCAGTATTTT. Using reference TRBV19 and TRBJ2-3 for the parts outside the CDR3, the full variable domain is DGGITQSPKYLFRKEGQNVTLSCEQNLNHDAMYWYRQDPGQGLRLIYYSQIVNDFQKGDIAEGYSVSREKKESFPLTVTSAQKNPTAFYLCASRTDRGIDTQYFGPGTRLTVL.

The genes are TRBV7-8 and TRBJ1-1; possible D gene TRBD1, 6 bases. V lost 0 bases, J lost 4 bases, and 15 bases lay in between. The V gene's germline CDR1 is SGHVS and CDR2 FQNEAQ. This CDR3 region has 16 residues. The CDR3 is CASSLAYRDAGTEAFF. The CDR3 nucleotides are TGTGCCAGCAGCTTAGCTTACAGGGATGCAGGCACTGAAGCTTTCTTT.

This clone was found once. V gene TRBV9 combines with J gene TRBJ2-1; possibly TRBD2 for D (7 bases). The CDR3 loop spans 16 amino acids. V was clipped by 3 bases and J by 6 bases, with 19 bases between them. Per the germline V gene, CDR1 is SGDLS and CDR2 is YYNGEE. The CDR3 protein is CASSGRGTLGFNEQFF. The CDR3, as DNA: TGTGCCAGCAGCGGGCGGGGGACACTGGGATTCAATGAGCAGTTCTTC.

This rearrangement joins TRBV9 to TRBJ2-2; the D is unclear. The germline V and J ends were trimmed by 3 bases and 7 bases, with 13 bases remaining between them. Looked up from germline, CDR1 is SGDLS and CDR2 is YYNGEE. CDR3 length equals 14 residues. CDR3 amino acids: CASSEYLLDGELFF. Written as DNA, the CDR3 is TGTGCCAGCAGCGAATACCTATTGGACGGGGAGCTGTTTTTT.

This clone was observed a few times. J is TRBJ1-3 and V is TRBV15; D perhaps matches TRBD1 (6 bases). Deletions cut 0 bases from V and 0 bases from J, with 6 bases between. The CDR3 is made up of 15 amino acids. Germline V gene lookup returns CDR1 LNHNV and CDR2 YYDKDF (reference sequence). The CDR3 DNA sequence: TGTGCCACCAGCAGAGAAGGGGGCTCTGGAAACACCATATATTTT. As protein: CATSREGGSGNTIYF. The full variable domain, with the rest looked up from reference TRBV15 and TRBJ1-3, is DAMVIQNPRYQVTQFGKPVTLSCSQTLNHNVMYWYQQKSSQAPKLLFHYYDKDFNNEADTPDNFQSRRPNTSFCFLDIRSPGLGDTAMYLCATSREGGSGNTIYFGEGSWLTVV.

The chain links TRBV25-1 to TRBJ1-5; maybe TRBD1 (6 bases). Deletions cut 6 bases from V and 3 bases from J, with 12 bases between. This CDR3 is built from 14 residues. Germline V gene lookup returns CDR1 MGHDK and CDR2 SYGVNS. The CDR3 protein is CASSPTGPNQPQHF. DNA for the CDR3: TGTGCCAGCAGCCCAACAGGGCCCAATCAGCCCCAGCATTTT.

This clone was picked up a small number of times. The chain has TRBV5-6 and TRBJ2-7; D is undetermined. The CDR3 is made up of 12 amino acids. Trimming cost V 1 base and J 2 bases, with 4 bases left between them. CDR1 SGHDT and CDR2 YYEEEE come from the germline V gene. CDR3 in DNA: TGTGCCAGCAGCTTGTGGACCTACGAGCAGTACTTC. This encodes CASSLWTYEQYF.

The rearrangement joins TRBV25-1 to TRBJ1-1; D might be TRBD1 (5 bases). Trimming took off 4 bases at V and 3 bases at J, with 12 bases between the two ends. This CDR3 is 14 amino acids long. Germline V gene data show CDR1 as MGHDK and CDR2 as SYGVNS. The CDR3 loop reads CASSGPGRDTEAFF. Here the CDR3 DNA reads TGTGCCAGCAGTGGTCCAGGGAGGGACACTGAAGCTTTCTTT.